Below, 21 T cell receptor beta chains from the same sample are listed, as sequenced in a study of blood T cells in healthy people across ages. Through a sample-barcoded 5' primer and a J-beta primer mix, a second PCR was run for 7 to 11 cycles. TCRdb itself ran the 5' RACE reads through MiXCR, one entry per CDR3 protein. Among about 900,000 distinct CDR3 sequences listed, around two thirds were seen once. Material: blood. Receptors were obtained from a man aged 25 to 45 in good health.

The CDR3 sequence: CSARGERGNNEQFF. The CDR3 DNA is TGCAGTGCTAGAGGAGAGCGGGGGAACAATGAGCAGTTCTTC. The rearrangement joins TRBV20-1 to TRBJ2-1; 8 nucleotides match TRBD2. The germline V gene has CDR1 DFQATT and CDR2 SNEGSKA (reference sequence). This CDR3 has 14 residues. V dropped 1 base and J dropped 5; count of bases not matched to a gene: 4.

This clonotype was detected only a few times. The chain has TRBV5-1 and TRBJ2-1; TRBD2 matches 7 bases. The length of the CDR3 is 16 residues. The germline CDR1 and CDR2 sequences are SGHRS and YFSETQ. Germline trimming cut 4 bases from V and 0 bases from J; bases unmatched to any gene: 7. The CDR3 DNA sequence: TGCGCCAGCAGCGTAAGCGGGGATCCCTCCTACAATGAGCAGTTCTTC. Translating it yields CASSVSGDPSYNEQFF.

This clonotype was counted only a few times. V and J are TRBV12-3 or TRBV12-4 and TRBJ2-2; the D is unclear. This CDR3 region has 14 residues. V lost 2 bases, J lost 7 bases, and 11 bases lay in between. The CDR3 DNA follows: TGTGCCAGCAGTTTATGGCAGCTCGGCGGGGAGCTGTTTTTT. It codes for CASSLWQLGGELFF.

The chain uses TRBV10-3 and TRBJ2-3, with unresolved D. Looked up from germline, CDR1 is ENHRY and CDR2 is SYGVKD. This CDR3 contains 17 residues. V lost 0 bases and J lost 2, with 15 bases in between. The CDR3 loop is CAISESNFDRSTDTQYF. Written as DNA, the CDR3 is TGTGCCATCAGTGAGTCGAATTTTGACCGATCCACAGATACGCAGTATTTT.

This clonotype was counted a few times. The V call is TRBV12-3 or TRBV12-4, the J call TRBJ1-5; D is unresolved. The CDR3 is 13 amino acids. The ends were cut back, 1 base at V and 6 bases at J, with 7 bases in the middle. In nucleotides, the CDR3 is TGTGCCAGCAGTTTAGGGTCATTTCAGCCCCAGCATTTT. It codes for CASSLGSFQPQHF.

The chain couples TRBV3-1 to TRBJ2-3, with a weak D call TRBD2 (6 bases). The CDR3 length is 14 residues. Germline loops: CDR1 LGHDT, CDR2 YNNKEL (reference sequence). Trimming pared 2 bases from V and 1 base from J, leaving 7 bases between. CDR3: CASSQQRGTDTQYF. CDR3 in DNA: TGTGCCAGCAGCCAACAGCGGGGCACAGATACGCAGTATTTT.

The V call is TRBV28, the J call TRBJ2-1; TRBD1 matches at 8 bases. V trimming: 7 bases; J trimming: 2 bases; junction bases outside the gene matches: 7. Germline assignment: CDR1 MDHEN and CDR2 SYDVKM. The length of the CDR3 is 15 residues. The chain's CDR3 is CASTSTGEAYNEQFF. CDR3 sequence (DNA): TGTGCCAGCACCTCGACAGGGGAGGCCTACAATGAGCAGTTCTTC.

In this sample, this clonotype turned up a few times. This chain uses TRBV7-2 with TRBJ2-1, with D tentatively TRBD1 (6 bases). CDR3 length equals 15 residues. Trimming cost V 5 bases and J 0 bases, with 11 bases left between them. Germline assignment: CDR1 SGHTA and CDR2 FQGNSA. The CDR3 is CASSIDRSSYNEQFF. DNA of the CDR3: TGTGCCAGCAGCATCGACAGGAGCTCCTACAATGAGCAGTTCTTC.

The CDR3 spells CSVKPGQGYEQYF. In DNA form, the CDR3 reads TGCAGCGTCAAGCCGGGACAGGGCTACGAGCAGTACTTC. V gene TRBV29-1 combines with J gene TRBJ2-7; 9 bases line up with TRBD1. This CDR3 spans 13 amino acids. Germline CDR1 is SQVTM and CDR2 is ANQGSEA. V lost 6 bases, J lost 3 bases, and 6 bases stayed unmatched.

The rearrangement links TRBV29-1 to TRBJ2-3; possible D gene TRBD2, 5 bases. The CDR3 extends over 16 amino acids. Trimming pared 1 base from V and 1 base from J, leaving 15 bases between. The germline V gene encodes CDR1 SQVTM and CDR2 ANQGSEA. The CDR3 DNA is TGCAGCGTTGAAGGGGGAGTCTCCGGAGGCACAGATACGCAGTATTTT. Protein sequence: CSVEGGVSGGTDTQYF.

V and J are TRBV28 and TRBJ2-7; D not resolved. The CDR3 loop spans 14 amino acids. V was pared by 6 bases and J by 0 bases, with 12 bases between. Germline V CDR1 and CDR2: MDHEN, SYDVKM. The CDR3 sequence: CASSPTASSYEQYF. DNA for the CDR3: TGTGCCAGCAGCCCCACCGCGAGCTCCTACGAGCAGTACTTC.

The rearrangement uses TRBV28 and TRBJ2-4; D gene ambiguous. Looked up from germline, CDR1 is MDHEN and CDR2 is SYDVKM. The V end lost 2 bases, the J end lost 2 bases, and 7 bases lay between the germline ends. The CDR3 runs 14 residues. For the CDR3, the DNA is TGTGCCAGCAGTTTAAGCGAGTCCAAAAACATTCAGTACTTC. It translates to CASSLSESKNIQYF.

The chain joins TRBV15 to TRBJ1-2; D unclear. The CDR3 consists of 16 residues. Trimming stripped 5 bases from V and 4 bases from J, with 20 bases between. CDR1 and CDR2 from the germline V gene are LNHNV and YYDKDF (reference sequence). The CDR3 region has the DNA TGTGCCACCAGCGACCCCGTCGCAGGATCCTTCTATGGCTACACCTTC. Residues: CATSDPVAGSFYGYTF. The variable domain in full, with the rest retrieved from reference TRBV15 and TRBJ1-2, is DAMVIQNPRYQVTQFGKPVTLSCSQTLNHNVMYWYQQKSSQAPKLLFHYYDKDFNNEADTPDNFQSRRPNTSFCFLDIRSPGLGDTAMYLCATSDPVAGSFYGYTFGSGTRLTVV.

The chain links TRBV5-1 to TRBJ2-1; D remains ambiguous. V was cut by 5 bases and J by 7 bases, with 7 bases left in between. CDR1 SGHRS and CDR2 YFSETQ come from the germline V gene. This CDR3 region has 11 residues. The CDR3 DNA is TGCGCCAGCAGGGTTGGTAATGAGCAGTTCTTC. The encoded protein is CASRVGNEQFF.

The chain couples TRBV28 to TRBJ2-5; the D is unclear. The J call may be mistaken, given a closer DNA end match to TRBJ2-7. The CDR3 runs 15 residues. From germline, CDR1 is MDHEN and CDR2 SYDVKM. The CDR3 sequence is CASSPPEDLGYEQYF. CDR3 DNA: TGTGCCAGCAGTCCACCCGAGGATTTGGGTTACGAGCAGTACTTC.

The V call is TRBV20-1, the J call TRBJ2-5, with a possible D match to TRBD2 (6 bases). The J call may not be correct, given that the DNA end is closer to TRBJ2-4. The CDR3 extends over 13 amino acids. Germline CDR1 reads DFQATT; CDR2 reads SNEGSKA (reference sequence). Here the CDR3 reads CSVGGTAKNIQYF. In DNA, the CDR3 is TGCAGTGTTGGAGGGACAGCCAAAAACATTCAGTACTTC.

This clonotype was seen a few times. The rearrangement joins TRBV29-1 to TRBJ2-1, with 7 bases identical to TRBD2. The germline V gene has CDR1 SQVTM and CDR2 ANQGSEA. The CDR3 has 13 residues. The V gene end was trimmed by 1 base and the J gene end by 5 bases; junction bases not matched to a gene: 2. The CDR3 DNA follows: TGCAGCGTTGAAGGGGGGGGAGACAATGAGCAGTTCTTC. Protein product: CSVEGGGDNEQFF.

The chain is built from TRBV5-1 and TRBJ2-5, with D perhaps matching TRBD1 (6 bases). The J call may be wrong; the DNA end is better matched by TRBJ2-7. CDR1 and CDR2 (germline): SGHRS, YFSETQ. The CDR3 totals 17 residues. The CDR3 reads CASSPGAGLGGGDEQYF. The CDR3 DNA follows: TGCGCCAGCAGCCCAGGGGCCGGCTTGGGTGGGGGCGACGAGCAGTACTTC.

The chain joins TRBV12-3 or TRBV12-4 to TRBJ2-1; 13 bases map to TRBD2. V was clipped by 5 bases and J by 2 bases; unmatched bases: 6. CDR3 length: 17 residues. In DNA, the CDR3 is TGTGCCAGCAGTACAGCCGGGACTAGCGGGGCCTACAATGAGCAGTTCTTC. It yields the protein CASSTAGTSGAYNEQFF.

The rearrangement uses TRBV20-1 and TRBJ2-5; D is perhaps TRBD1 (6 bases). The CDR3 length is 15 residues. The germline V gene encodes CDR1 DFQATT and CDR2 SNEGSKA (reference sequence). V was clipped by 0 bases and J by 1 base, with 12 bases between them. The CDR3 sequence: CSARDQRTAQETQYF. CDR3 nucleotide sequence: TGCAGTGCTAGAGATCAGCGGACAGCCCAAGAGACCCAGTACTTC.

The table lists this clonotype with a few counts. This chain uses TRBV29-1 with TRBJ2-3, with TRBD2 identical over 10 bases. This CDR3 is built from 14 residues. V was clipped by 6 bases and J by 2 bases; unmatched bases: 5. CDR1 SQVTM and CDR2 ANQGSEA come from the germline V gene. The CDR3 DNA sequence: TGCAGCGTGAGCGGGGGGGTTTACACAGATACGCAGTATTTT. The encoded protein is CSVSGGVYTDTQYF.